This T cell receptor beta chain was obtained from a study of cytomegalovirus exposure and HLA in healthy donors. Study information: Within the Caucasian-associated ancestry cluster were around four fifths of the roughly 430 genotyped donors. Study conclusions and caveats: Researchers counted around 170 TCR beta chains as cytomegalovirus-associated. Earlier analysis found most TCR beta V segments productive about 87% or about 30% of the time.

The CDR3 has 14 residues. Per the germline V gene, CDR1 is SGDLS and CDR2 is YYNGEE. Trimming removed 4 bases at V and 2 bases at J, with 12 bases between. In the PCR, 60 Vbeta and 13 Jbeta primers were used. Per the original data handling: As a later analysis found, there were 80 million or so unique TCR beta chains, of which 8.5 million to 14 million were shared. Assay: immunoSEQ multiplex PCR; the TCRdb copy retains only in-frame clones and omits some. V and J calls and clone size come straight from that table; D and trimming were deduced from the DNA. The sample consists of 40,000 or so clones, roughly 81% of them appearing once. A word on this clone: Its specificity is not known.

V gene TRBV9 combines with J gene TRBJ2-5; unclear D gene. The sequencing input was PBMCs. This TCR was sampled from a young man in good health and CMV-seronegative. This chain's CDR3 is CASSIGGRQETQYF. The CDR3 DNA sequence: TGTGCCAGCAGCATAGGCGGTCGGCAAGAGACCCAGTACTTC.